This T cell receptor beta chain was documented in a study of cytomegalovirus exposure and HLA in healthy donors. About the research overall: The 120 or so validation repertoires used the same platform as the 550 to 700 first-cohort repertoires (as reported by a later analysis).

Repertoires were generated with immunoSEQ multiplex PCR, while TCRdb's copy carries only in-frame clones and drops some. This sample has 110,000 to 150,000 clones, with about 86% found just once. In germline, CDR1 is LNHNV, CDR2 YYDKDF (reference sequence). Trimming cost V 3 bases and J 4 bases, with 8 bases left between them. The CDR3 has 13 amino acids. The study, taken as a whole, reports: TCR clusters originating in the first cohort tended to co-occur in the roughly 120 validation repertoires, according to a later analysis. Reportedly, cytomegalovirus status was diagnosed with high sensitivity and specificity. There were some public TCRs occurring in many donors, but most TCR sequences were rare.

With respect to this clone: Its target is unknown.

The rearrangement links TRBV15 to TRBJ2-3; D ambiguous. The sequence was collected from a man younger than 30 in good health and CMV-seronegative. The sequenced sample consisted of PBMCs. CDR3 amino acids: CATSRNGADTQYF. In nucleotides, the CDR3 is TGTGCCACCAGCAGGAACGGTGCAGATACGCAGTATTTT. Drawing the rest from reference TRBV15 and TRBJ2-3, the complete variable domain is DAMVIQNPRYQVTQFGKPVTLSCSQTLNHNVMYWYQQKSSQAPKLLFHYYDKDFNNEADTPDNFQSRRPNTSFCFLDIRSPGLGDTAMYLCATSRNGADTQYFGPGTRLTVL.